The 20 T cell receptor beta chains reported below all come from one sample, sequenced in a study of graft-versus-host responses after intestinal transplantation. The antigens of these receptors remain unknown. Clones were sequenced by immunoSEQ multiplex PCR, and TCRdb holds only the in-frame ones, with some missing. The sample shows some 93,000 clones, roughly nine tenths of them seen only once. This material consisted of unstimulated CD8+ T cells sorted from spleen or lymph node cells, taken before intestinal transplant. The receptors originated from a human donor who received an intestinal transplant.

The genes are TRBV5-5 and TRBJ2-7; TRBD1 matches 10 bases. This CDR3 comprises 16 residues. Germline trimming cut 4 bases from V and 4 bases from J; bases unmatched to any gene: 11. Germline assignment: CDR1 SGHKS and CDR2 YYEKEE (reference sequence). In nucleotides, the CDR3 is TGTGCCAGCAGCCTCCCGGGACAGGGGAGGTTATACGAGCAGTACTTC. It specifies CASSLPGQGRLYEQYF.

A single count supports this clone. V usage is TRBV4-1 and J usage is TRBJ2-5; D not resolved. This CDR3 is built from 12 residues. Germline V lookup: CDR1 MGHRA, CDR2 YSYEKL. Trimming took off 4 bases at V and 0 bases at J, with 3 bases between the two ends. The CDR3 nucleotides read TGCGCCAGCAGCCGAGACCAAGAGACCCAGTACTTC. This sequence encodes CASSRDQETQYF.

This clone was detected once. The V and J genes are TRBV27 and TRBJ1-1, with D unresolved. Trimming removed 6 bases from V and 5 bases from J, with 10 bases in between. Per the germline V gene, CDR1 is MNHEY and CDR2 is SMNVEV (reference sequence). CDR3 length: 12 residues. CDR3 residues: CASSAPTTEAFF. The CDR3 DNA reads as TGTGCCAGCAGCGCCCCAACAACTGAAGCTTTCTTT.

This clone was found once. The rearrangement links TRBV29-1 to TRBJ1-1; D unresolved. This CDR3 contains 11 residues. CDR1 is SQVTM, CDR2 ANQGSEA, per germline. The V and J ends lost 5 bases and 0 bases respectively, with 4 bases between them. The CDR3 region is CSVNMNTEAFF. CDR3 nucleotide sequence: TGCAGCGTTAATATGAACACTGAAGCTTTCTTT.

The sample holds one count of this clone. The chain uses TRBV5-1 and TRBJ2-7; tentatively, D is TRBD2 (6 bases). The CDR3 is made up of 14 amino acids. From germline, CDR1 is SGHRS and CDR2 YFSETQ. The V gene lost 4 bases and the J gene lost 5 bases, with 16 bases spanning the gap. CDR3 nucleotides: TGCGCCAGCAGCCCCAGCGGAGGGGAGGACGAGCAGTACTTC. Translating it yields CASSPSGGEDEQYF. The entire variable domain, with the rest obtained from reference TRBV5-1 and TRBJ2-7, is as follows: KAGVTQTPRYLIKTRGQQVTLSCSPISGHRSVSWYQQTPGQGLQFLFEYFSETQRNKGNFPGRFSGRQFSNSRSEMNVSTLELGDSALYLCASSPSGGEDEQYFGPGTRLTVT.

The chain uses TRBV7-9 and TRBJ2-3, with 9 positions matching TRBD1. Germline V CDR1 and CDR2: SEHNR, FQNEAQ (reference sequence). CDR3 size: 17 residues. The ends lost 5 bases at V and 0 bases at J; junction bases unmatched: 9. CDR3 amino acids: CASSRPGTGLSTDTQYF. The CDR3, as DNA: TGTGCCAGCAGCCGTCCCGGGACAGGGTTGAGCACAGATACGCAGTATTTT.

The CDR3 nucleotides read TGCGCCAGCAGCCTCCGGAGCAACTACGAGCAGTACTTC. This codes for CASSLRSNYEQYF. The rearrangement joins TRBV5-1 to TRBJ2-7; D is ambiguous. Germline V gives CDR1 SGHRS, CDR2 YFSETQ. The V end was cut by 4 bases, the J end by 3 bases, with 11 bases between. CDR3 length: 13 residues. The full variable domain, completed using reference TRBV5-1 and TRBJ2-7, is KAGVTQTPRYLIKTRGQQVTLSCSPISGHRSVSWYQQTPGQGLQFLFEYFSETQRNKGNFPGRFSGRQFSNSRSEMNVSTLELGDSALYLCASSLRSNYEQYFGPGTRLTVT.

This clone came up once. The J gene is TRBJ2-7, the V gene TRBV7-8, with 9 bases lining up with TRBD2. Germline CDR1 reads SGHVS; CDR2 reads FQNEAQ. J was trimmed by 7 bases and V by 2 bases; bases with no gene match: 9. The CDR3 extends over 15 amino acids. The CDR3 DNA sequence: TGTGCCAGCAGCTTAAAGAGCGGGGGGACGTGGGAGCAGTACTTC. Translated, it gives CASSLKSGGTWEQYF.

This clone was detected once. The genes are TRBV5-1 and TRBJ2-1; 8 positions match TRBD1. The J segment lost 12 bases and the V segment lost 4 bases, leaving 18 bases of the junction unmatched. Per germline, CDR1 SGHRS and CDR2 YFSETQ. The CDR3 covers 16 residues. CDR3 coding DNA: TGCGCCAGCAGCAGGCAGGGGGCACTCCAAGAAGTAGGGCAGTTCTTC. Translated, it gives CASSRQGALQEVGQFF.

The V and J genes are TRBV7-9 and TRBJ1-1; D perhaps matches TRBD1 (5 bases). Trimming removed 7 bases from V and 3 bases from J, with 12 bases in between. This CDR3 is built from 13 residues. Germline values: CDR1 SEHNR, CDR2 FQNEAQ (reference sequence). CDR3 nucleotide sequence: TGTGCCAGCACCCCCCCGGGGGACACTGAAGCTTTCTTT. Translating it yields CASTPPGDTEAFF.

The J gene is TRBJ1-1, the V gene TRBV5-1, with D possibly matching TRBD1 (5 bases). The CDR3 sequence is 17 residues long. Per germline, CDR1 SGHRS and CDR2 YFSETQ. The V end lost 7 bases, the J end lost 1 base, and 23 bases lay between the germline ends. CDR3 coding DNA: TGCGCCAGCGGGGGGATTCAGGGCCCCGGCGGGAACACTGAAGCTTTCTTT. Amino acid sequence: CASGGIQGPGGNTEAFF. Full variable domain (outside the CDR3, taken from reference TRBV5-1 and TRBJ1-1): KAGVTQTPRYLIKTRGQQVTLSCSPISGHRSVSWYQQTPGQGLQFLFEYFSETQRNKGNFPGRFSGRQFSNSRSEMNVSTLELGDSALYLCASGGIQGPGGNTEAFFGQGTRLTVV.

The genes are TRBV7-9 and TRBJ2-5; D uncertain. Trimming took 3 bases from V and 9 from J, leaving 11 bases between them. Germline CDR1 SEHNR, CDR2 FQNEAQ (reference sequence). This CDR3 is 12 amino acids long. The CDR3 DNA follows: TGTGCCAGCAGCTTTCCGTCTTTTGCCCAGTACTTC. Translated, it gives CASSFPSFAQYF.

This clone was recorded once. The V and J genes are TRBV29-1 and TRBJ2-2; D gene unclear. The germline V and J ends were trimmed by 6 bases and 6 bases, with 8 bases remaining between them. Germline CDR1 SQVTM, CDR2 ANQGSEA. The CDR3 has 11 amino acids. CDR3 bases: TGCAGCGTGTTTTCGGCCGGGGAGCTGTTTTTT. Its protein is CSVFSAGELFF.

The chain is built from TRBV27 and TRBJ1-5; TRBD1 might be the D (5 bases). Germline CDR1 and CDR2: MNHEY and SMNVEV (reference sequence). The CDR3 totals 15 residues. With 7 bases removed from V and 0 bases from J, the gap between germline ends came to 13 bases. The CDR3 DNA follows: TGTGCCAGCACCACGGGGGGTGGTAGCAATCAGCCCCAGCATTTT. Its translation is CASTTGGGSNQPQHF.

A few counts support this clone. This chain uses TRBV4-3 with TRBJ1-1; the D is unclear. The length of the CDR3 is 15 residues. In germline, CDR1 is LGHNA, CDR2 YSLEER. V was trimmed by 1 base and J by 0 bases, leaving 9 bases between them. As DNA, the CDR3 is TGCGCCAGCAGCCAAGGCGTCGGGGTGAACACTGAAGCTTTCTTT. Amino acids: CASSQGVGVNTEAFF.

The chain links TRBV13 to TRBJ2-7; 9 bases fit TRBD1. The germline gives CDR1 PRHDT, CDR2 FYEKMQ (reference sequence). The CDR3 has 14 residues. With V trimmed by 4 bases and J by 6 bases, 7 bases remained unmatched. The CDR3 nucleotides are TGTGCCAGCAGCTCACAGGGGGCTAACGGCGAGCAGTACTTC. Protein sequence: CASSSQGANGEQYF.

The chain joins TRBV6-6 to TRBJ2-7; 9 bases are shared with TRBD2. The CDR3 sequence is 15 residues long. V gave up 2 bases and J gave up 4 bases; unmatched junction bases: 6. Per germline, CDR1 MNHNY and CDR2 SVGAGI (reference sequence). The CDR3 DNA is TGTGCCAGCAGTTACAAGCGGGAGGAAGTATACGAGCAGTACTTC. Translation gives CASSYKREEVYEQYF.

As DNA, the CDR3 is TGTGCCAGCAGTTCCCTACCGGGTCTTAACACCGGGGAGCTGTTTTTT. Amino acid sequence: CASSSLPGLNTGELFF. The rearrangement joins TRBV27 to TRBJ2-2, with D unclear. Trimming shortened V by 4 bases and J by 2 bases, and 14 bases separated the two germline ends. Looked up from germline, CDR1 is MNHEY and CDR2 is SMNVEV (reference sequence). The CDR3 runs 16 residues.

The CDR3 is CASSQAGRTEAFF. Written as DNA, the CDR3 is TGCGCCAGCAGCCAAGCAGGGCGGACTGAAGCTTTCTTT. V usage is TRBV4-3 and J usage is TRBJ1-1; TRBD1 might be the D (5 bases). CDR1 is LGHNA and CDR2 is YSLEER in the germline V gene. V lost 1 base to trimming and J lost 5 bases, with 8 bases between them. The CDR3 sequence is 13 residues long.

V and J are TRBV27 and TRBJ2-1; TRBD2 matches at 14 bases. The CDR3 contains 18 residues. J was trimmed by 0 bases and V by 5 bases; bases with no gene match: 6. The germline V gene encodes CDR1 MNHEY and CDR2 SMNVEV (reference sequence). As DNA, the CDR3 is TGTGCCAGCAGTAAACCCGGGACTAGCGGGAGCTCCTACAATGAGCAGTTCTTC. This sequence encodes CASSKPGTSGSSYNEQFF.